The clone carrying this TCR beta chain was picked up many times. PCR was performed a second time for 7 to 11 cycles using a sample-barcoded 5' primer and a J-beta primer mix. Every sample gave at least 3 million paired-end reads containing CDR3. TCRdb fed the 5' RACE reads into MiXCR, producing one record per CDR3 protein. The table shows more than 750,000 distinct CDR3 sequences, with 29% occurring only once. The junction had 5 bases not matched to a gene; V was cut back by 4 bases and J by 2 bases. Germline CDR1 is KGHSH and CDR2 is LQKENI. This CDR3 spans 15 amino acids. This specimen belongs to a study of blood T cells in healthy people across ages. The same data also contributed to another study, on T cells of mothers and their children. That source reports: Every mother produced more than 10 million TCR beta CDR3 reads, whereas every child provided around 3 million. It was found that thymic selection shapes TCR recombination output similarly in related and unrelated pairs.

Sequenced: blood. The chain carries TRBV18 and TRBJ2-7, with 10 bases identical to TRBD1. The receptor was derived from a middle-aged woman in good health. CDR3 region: CASSRDRGFPYEQYF. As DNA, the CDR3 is TGTGCCAGCTCACGGGACAGGGGATTCCCCTACGAGCAGTACTTC.